This T cell receptor (beta chain) was identified in a study of Graves' ophthalmopathy and Graves' hyperthyroidism. This CDR3 region has 14 residues. Germline lookup yields CDR1 GTSNPN and CDR2 SVGIG (reference sequence). Trimming stripped 3 bases from V and 4 bases from J, with 12 bases between. This clonotype was observed a handful of times. TCR beta CDR3 amplification used RNA transcripts. HTBI primers were used in a first-round RT-PCR, which preceded a second-round multiplex PCR. TCRdb reanalysed the multiplex PCR reads using MiXCR and keeps one entry per CDR3 protein. The table has 300,000 to 400,000 distinct CDR3 sequences, 17% seen once; the top ten hold roughly 2.3%.

The V and J genes are TRBV30 and TRBJ2-2, with D unresolved. The sample comprised peripheral blood. The sequence came from an adult woman with stable Graves' hyperthyroidism. The CDR3 nucleotides are TGTGCCTGGAGCCTAGACTCAGCCACCGGGGAGCTGTTTTTT. Amino acid sequence: CAWSLDSATGELFF.